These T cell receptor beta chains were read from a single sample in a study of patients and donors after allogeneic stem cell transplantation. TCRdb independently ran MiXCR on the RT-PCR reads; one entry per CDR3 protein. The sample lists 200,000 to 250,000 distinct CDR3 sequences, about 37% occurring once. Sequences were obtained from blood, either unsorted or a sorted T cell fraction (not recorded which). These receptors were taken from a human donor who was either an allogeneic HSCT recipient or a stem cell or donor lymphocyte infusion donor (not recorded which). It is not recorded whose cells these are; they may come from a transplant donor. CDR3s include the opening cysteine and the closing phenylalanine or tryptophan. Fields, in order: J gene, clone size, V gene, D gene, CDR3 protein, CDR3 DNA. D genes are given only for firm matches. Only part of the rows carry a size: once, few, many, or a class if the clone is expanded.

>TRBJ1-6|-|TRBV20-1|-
CSARSREEPLHF
TGCAGTGCTAGGTCGAGGGAGGAACCCCTCCACTTT
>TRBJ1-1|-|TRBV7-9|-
CASSLSVLWNTEAFF
TGTGCCAGCAGCTTATCCGTACTTTGGAACACTGAAGCTTTCTTT
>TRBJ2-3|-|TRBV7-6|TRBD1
CASSLSPGQGSDTQYF
TGTGCCAGCAGCCTCTCGCCCGGACAGGGTTCAGATACGCAGTATTTT
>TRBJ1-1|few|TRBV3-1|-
CASSQRGHGTEAFF
TGTGCCAGCAGCCAGAGGGGCCACGGCACTGAAGCTTTCTTT
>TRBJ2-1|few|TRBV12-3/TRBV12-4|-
CASSRMYNEQFF
TGTGCCAGCAGTCGCATGTACAATGAGCAGTTCTTC
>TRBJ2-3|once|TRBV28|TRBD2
CASSLSGESTDTQYF
TGTGCCAGCAGTTTAAGCGGGGAGAGCACAGATACGCAGTATTTT
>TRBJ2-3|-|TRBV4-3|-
CASSPSAGTDTQYF
TGCGCCAGCAGCCCATCGGCCGGGACAGATACGCAGTATTTT
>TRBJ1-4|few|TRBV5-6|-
CASSLELNEKLFF
TGTGCCAGCAGCTTGGAACTAAATGAAAAACTGTTTTTT
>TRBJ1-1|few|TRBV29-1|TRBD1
CSVEDLPGGTEAFF
TGCAGCGTTGAAGATTTACCAGGGGGCACTGAAGCTTTCTTT
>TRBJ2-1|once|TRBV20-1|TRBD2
CSARAGTISYNEQFF
TGCAGTGCTAGAGCCGGGACTATCTCCTACAATGAGCAGTTCTTC
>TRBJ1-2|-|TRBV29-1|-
CSVEWPAGYGYTF
TGCAGCGTTGAATGGCCTGCGGGATATGGCTACACCTTC
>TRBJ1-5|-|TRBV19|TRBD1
CASSGPDREGQPQHF
TGTGCCAGTAGCGGCCCGGACAGGGAAGGACAGCCCCAGCATTTT
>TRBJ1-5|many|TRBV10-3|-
CAISEGQGTSNQPQHF
TGTGCCATCAGTGAGGGGCAGGGGACTAGCAATCAGCCCCAGCATTTT
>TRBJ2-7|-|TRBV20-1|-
CSALGQDYEQYF
TGCAGTGCCCTGGGGCAGGACTACGAGCAGTACTTC
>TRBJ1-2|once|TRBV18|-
CASSPVQAARSGYTF
TGTGCCAGCTCACCAGTACAGGCTGCGAGAAGTGGCTACACCTTC
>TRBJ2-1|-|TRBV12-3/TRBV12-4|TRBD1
CASSDAGTGDSEQFF
TGTGCCAGCAGTGATGCTGGGACAGGGGATAGTGAGCAGTTCTTC
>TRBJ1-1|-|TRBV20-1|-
CSARMGNTEAFF
TGCAGTGCTAGAATGGGGAACACTGAAGCTTTCTTT
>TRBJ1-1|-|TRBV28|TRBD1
CASSFAETGGHTEAFF
TGTGCCAGCAGTTTCGCAGAGACAGGGGGACACACTGAAGCTTTCTTT
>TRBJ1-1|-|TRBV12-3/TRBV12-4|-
CASSLTRAGRTEAFF
TGTGCCAGCAGCCTTACCCGGGCAGGGCGTACTGAAGCTTTCTTT
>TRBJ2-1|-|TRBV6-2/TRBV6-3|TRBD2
CASSPSGGADEQFF
TGTGCCAGCAGTCCTAGCGGGGGGGCCGATGAGCAGTTCTTC
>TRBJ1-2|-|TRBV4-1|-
CASRRIGGGNYGYTF
TGCGCCAGCAGACGGATCGGTGGCGGGAACTATGGCTACACCTTC
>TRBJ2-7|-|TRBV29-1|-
CSGRTDLAHEQYF
TGCAGCGGCCGGACAGACCTCGCGCACGAGCAGTACTTC
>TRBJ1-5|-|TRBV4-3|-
CASSQGRIPNQPQHF
TGCGCCAGCAGCCAAGGGCGGATACCCAATCAGCCCCAGCATTTT
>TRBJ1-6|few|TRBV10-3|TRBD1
CAISELGQGGSPLHF
TGTGCCATCAGTGAGTTGGGACAGGGGGGTTCACCCCTCCACTTT
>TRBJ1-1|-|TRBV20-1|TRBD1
CSASGTGKAEAFF
TGCAGTGCTAGCGGGACAGGGAAGGCTGAAGCTTTCTTT
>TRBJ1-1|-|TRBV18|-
CASSPGSNTEAFF
TGTGCCAGCTCACCAGGGTCGAACACTGAAGCTTTCTTT
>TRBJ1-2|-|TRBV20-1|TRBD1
CSAADRRYGYTF
TGCAGTGCTGCGGACAGGCGCTATGGCTACACCTTC
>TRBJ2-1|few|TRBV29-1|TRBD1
CSVIDRGYYNEQFF
TGCAGCGTGATTGACAGGGGATACTACAATGAGCAGTTCTTC
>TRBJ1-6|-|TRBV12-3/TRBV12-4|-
CASSSVSSPLHF
TGTGCCAGCAGTTCCGTTAGTTCACCCCTCCACTTT
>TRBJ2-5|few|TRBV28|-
CASSNSHQETQYF
TGTGCCAGCAGTAACAGCCACCAAGAGACCCAGTACTTC
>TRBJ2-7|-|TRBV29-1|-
CSVGPSPYEQYF
TGCAGCGTGGGGCCTTCCCCCTACGAGCAGTACTTC
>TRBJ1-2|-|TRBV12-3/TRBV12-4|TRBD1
CASSLLGDRGGYTF
TGTGCCAGCAGCCTCCTGGGGGACAGGGGCGGCTACACCTTC
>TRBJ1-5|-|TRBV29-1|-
CSVGTSFNQPQHF
TGCAGCGTTGGGACATCTTTTAATCAGCCCCAGCATTTT
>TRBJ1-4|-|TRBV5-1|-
CASSLRDGLSEKLFF
TGCGCCAGCAGCTTGCGGGACGGACTCAGTGAAAAACTGTTTTTT
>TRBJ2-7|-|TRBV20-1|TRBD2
CSAFYGGGVYEQYF
TGCAGTGCCTTCTATGGCGGGGGTGTCTACGAGCAGTACTTC
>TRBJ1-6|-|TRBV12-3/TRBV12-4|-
CASSLRIGGSPLHF
TGTGCCAGCAGTTTACGTATAGGGGGGTCACCCCTCCACTTT
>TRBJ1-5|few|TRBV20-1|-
CSAKEGGQPQHF
TGCAGTGCTAAGGAGGGAGGTCAGCCCCAGCATTTT
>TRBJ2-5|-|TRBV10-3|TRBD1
CAIRDRQETQYF
TGTGCCATCAGGGACAGGCAAGAGACCCAGTACTTC
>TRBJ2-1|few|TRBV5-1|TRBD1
CASSLGTVKHNEQFF
TGCGCCAGCAGCCTGGGGACAGTCAAACACAATGAGCAGTTCTTC
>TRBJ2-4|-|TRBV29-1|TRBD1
CSAGTGAKNIQYF
TGCAGCGCCGGGACAGGTGCCAAAAACATTCAGTACTTC
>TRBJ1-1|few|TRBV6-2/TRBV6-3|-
CASNLGGATEAFF
TGTGCCAGCAACTTGGGGGGGGCCACTGAAGCTTTCTTT
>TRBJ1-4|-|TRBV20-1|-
CSARPPRGRGEKLFF
TGCAGTGCTAGGCCCCCTCGGGGGCGGGGTGAAAAACTGTTTTTT
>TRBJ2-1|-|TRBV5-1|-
CASRDGLYNEQFF
TGCGCCAGCCGGGACGGACTATACAATGAGCAGTTCTTC
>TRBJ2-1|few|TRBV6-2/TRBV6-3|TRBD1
CASSWDREVGAPYNEQFF
TGTGCCAGCAGCTGGGACAGGGAAGTAGGCGCCCCCTACAATGAGCAGTTCTTC
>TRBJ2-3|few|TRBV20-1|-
CSAYDWAGATDTQYF
TGCAGTGCCTACGACTGGGCGGGGGCCACAGATACGCAGTATTTT
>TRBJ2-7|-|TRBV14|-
CASSQGTLYEQYF
TGTGCCAGCAGCCAGGGGACCCTCTACGAGCAGTACTTC
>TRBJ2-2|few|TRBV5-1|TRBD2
CASSGGLAGPTATGELFF
TGCGCCAGCAGCGGTGGACTAGCGGGACCCACCGCCACCGGGGAGCTGTTTTTT
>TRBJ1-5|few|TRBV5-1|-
CASSSGHGQPQHF
TGCGCCAGCAGCTCCGGACATGGGCAGCCCCAGCATTTT
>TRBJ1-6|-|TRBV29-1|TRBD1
CSVEDLETGKNHF
TGCAGCGTTGAAGATCTTGAGACAGGGAAGAACCACTTT
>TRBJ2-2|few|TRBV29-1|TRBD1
CSVVGTGNTGELFF
TGCAGCGTTGTCGGGACAGGGAACACCGGGGAGCTGTTTTTT
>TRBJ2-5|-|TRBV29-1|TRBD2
CSVEDGVAGGEQETQYF
TGCAGCGTTGAAGATGGGGTAGCGGGGGGCGAACAAGAGACCCAGTACTTC
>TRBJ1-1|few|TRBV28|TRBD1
CASSLGSGGPNTEAFF
TGTGCCAGCAGTTTAGGGTCAGGGGGTCCGAACACTGAAGCTTTCTTT
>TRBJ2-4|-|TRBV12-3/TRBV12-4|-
CASSLGRRNIQYF
TGTGCCAGCAGTTTAGGCAGGAGGAACATTCAGTACTTC
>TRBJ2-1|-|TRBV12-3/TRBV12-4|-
CASTPGGNEQFF
TGTGCCAGCACCCCCGGAGGTAATGAGCAGTTCTTC
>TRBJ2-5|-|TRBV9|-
CASSVHQGSEETQYF
TGTGCCAGCAGCGTCCACCAGGGGTCGGAAGAGACCCAGTACTTC
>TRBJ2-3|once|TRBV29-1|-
CSVGQSIVKDTQYF
TGCAGCGTAGGACAGTCGATCGTTAAGGATACGCAGTATTTT
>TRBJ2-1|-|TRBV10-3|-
CAISGESAGYNEQFF
TGTGCCATCAGTGGCGAATCTGCGGGATACAATGAGCAGTTCTTC